Each of the 29 T cell receptor beta chains below was sequenced from the same sample in a study of blood T cell repertoires in COVID-19. The data were produced by immunoSEQ multiplex PCR, yet TCRdb's version contains in-frame clones alone and is incomplete. The table shows 350,000 or so clones, with about 86% occurring only once. The material sequenced was PBMCs or T cells enriched from blood (not recorded which). The receptors were sampled from a woman aged 40 to 50 with acute COVID-19.

The chain has TRBV28 and TRBJ1-6; 9 nucleotides match TRBD1. The CDR3 loop spans 13 amino acids. V was pared by 7 bases and J by 10 bases, with 5 bases of the junction left unmatched. From germline, CDR1 is MDHEN and CDR2 SYDVKM. The CDR3 sequence is CASKQGARSPLHF. In DNA, the CDR3 is TGTGCCAGCAAACAGGGGGCCCGGTCACCCCTCCACTTT.

This clone appeared a few times. The chain is built from TRBV7-9 and TRBJ1-1, with no clear D. Trimming stripped 1 base from V and 1 base from J, with 7 bases between. This CDR3 has 14 amino acids. Germline V CDR1 and CDR2: SEHNR, FQNEAQ (reference sequence). The CDR3, as DNA: TGTGCCAGCAGCTTAGGGGCAGGGAACACTGAAGCTTTCTTT. Protein sequence: CASSLGAGNTEAFF.

V and J are TRBV5-4 and TRBJ2-1; TRBD2 agrees at 7 bases. J gave up 9 bases and V 4 bases, and 4 bases lay outside the gene matches. Looked up from germline, CDR1 is SGHNT and CDR2 is YYREEE (reference sequence). CDR3 size: 12 residues. The CDR3 sequence: CASSATSAEQFF. The CDR3 coding sequence is TGTGCCAGCAGCGCCACTAGCGCTGAGCAGTTCTTC.

This rearrangement joins TRBV3-1 (or the pseudogene TRBV3-2) to TRBJ2-7, with 11 bases that match TRBD2. The V segment lost 1 base and the J segment 1 base; nucleotides outside the gene matches: 0. This CDR3 spans 15 amino acids. CDR1 LGHDT and CDR2 YNNKEL come from the germline V gene (reference sequence). In DNA, the CDR3 is TGTGCCAGCAGCCAAGGGACTAGCGGGTCCTACGAGCAGTACTTC. It translates to CASSQGTSGSYEQYF.

This chain links TRBV7-3 with TRBJ1-1; a possible D gene is TRBD1 (6 bases). V was clipped by 0 bases and J by 5 bases, with 10 bases between them. CDR1 and CDR2 (germline): SGHTA, FQGTGA. The CDR3 loop spans 14 amino acids. The CDR3 loop reads CASSLTSGDTEAFF. The CDR3, as DNA: TGTGCCAGCAGCTTAACTTCAGGGGATACTGAAGCTTTCTTT.

This clone has just a few counts. The rearrangement links TRBV5-4 to TRBJ2-1; a possible D gene is TRBD2 (5 bases). V gave up 2 bases and J gave up 0 bases, with 12 bases separating them. Per germline, CDR1 SGHNT and CDR2 YYREEE (reference sequence). The CDR3 consists of 16 residues. Here the CDR3 reads CASSLGSDFSYNEQFF. CDR3 in DNA: TGTGCCAGCAGCTTAGGGAGCGACTTCTCCTACAATGAGCAGTTCTTC.

The chain uses TRBV4-1 and TRBJ2-5, with D hard to call. CDR3 length: 15 residues. V was shortened by 0 bases and J by 4 bases, with 12 bases between the two germline ends. CDR1 and CDR2 from the germline V gene are MGHRA and YSYEKL. CDR3 amino acids: CASSQEVLVRETQYF. The CDR3 DNA reads TGCGCCAGCAGCCAAGAGGTGCTAGTTAGAGAGACCCAGTACTTC.

The chain carries TRBV3-1 (or the pseudogene TRBV3-2) and TRBJ1-2; TRBD1 is a possible D gene (5 bases). With 0 bases removed from V and 4 bases from J, the gap between germline ends came to 15 bases. CDR1 and CDR2 (germline): LGHDT, YNNKEL (reference sequence). The CDR3 is made up of 16 amino acids. The chain's CDR3 is CASSQDLSGGVYGYTF. CDR3 in DNA: TGTGCCAGCAGCCAAGATTTATCGGGGGGAGTCTATGGCTACACCTTC.

V usage is TRBV20-1 and J usage is TRBJ2-2, with D perhaps matching TRBD1 (7 bases). CDR3 length: 15 residues. Deletions cut 3 bases from V and 7 bases from J, with 18 bases between. The germline V gene has CDR1 DFQATT and CDR2 SNEGSKA (reference sequence). The CDR3 sequence is CSASQGGLEDGELFF. For the CDR3, the DNA is TGCAGTGCTAGTCAGGGGGGCCTGGAGGACGGGGAGCTGTTTTTT.

This clone came up a few times. The same CDR3 can be traced to other DNA sequences in this sample. The chain recombines TRBV5-4 with TRBJ2-7, with 8 bases that match TRBD1. CDR3 length equals 13 residues. V was pared by 1 base and J by 5 bases, with 2 bases of the junction left unmatched. CDR1 is SGHNT and CDR2 is YYREEE in the germline V gene (reference sequence). CDR3 nucleotides: TGTGCCAGCAGCTTGACAGGGGGTAACGAGCAGTACTTC. This encodes CASSLTGGNEQYF.

The chain has TRBV7-9 and TRBJ2-2, with D hard to call. V dropped 5 bases and J dropped 1 base, with 8 bases sitting between them. The CDR3 sequence is 14 residues long. CDR1 is SEHNR and CDR2 is FQNEAQ in the germline V gene (reference sequence). The CDR3 region has the DNA TGTGCCAGCAGCCCATCGGGGAACACCGGGGAGCTGTTTTTT. Translated: CASSPSGNTGELFF. The full variable domain, rest sourced from reference TRBV7-9 and TRBJ2-2, is DTGVSQNPRHKITKRGQNVTFRCDPISEHNRLYWYRQTLGQGPEFLTYFQNEAQLEKSRLLSDRFSAERPKGSFSTLEIQRTEQGDSAMYLCASSPSGNTGELFFGEGSRLTVL.

J is TRBJ2-7 and V is TRBV7-2, with unresolved D. The CDR3 has 15 residues. V was trimmed by 3 bases and J by 3 bases, leaving 15 bases between them. The germline CDR1 and CDR2 sequences are SGHTA and FQGNSA. CDR3 DNA sequence: TGTGCCAGCAGCTTGTACTATCATATAGGCTACGAGCAGTACTTC. Its translation is CASSLYYHIGYEQYF.

The rearrangement uses TRBV7-2 and TRBJ2-5, with 7 nucleotides matching TRBD1. The CDR3 is 16 residues long. Germline CDR1 reads SGHTA; CDR2 reads FQGNSA. Unmatched junction bases numbered 11, after V lost 5 bases and J lost 2 bases. The CDR3 DNA is TGTGCCAGCAGCCTTCTTGGGACAGCCTTTCAAGAGACCCAGTACTTC. Residues: CASSLLGTAFQETQYF. Filled out from reference TRBV7-2 and TRBJ2-5, the complete variable domain reads GAGVSQSPSNKVTEKGKDVELRCDPISGHTALYWYRQSLGQGLEFLIYFQGNSAPDKSGLPSDRFSAERTGGSVSTLTIQRTQQEDSAVYLCASSLLGTAFQETQYFGPGTRLLVL.

This clone was counted a few times. The chain joins TRBV2 to TRBJ1-6, with a tentative D call TRBD1 (5 bases). The CDR3 spans 13 residues. Trimming shortened V by 6 bases and J by 6 bases, and 9 bases separated the two germline ends. CDR1 is SNHLY and CDR2 is FYNNEI in the germline V gene. The CDR3 region is CASSPTANSPLHF. The CDR3, as DNA: TGTGCCAGCAGCCCGACAGCTAATTCACCCCTCCACTTT.

A remark on this clone: At the DNA level, this CDR3 is encoded by other sequences in the same sample as well. The CDR3 coding sequence is TGTGCCAGCTCACGAGACAGGAACACTGAAGCTTTCTTT. It codes for CASSRDRNTEAFF. J is TRBJ1-1 and V is TRBV18; D may be TRBD1 (5 bases). The CDR3 sequence is 13 residues long. Germline V CDR1 and CDR2: KGHSH, LQKENI. V was shortened by 4 bases and J by 1 base, with 7 bases between the two germline ends.

The gene calls are TRBV3-1 (or the pseudogene TRBV3-2) and TRBJ2-5, with D unresolved. V gave up 4 bases and J gave up 7 bases, with 7 bases separating them. Germline loops: CDR1 LGHDT, CDR2 YNNKEL (reference sequence). The CDR3 has 11 residues. The CDR3 spells CASSLRGTQYF. CDR3 sequence (DNA): TGTGCCAGCAGCCTTCGAGGGACCCAGTACTTC.

The chain combines TRBV7-9 with TRBJ1-4; the D gene is possibly TRBD1 (6 bases). Germline loops: CDR1 SEHNR, CDR2 FQNEAQ (reference sequence). V lost 5 bases and J lost 5, with 12 bases in between. The CDR3 is 14 amino acids. CDR3 residues: CASSPDSRNEKLFF. DNA for the CDR3: TGTGCCAGCAGCCCGGACAGCAGGAATGAAAAACTGTTTTTT.

J is TRBJ1-2 and V is TRBV2; TRBD1 might be the D (5 bases). The CDR3 is 14 amino acids. Deletions cut 1 base from V and 3 bases from J, with 9 bases between. Germline V gives CDR1 SNHLY, CDR2 FYNNEI. CDR3 residues: CASSEVIQDYGYTF. Written as DNA, the CDR3 is TGTGCCAGCAGTGAAGTAATACAGGACTATGGCTACACCTTC.

This clone occurred once. The chain joins TRBV27 to TRBJ2-1, with unresolved D. Germline V gene lookup returns CDR1 MNHEY and CDR2 SMNVEV (reference sequence). The CDR3 has 17 residues. V gave up 6 bases and J gave up 6 bases, with 24 bases separating them. The CDR3 protein is CASSSPSPTRTVNEQFF. CDR3 bases: TGTGCCAGCAGCTCCCCTTCCCCGACAAGAACCGTCAATGAGCAGTTCTTC.

The V gene is TRBV19, the J gene TRBJ1-5; no clear D gene. Trimming removed 0 bases at V and 7 bases at J, with 16 bases between. There are 16 residues in the CDR3. CDR1 LNHDA and CDR2 SQIVND come from the germline V gene (reference sequence). The CDR3 nucleotides are TGTGCCAGTAGTATAGATCTCGGGAGGGCGACCCAGCCCCAGCATTTT. It codes for CASSIDLGRATQPQHF.

The rearrangement uses TRBV28 and TRBJ1-4; D is unclear. V lost 5 bases to trimming and J lost 1 base, with 11 bases between them. The CDR3 is made up of 15 amino acids. The germline V gene has CDR1 MDHEN and CDR2 SYDVKM. This CDR3 reads CASSPYLQTNEKLFF. The CDR3 DNA reads TGTGCCAGCAGTCCCTACCTCCAAACTAATGAAAAACTGTTTTTT.

The rearrangement joins TRBV28 to TRBJ1-4; 10 nucleotides line up with TRBD1. Germline loops: CDR1 MDHEN, CDR2 SYDVKM. The CDR3 has 16 residues. The V gene end was trimmed by 5 bases and the J gene end by 8 bases; junction bases not matched to a gene: 11. The CDR3 DNA is TGTGCCAGCAGTAGATCCGGGACAGGGGTGGGCGAAAAACTGTTTTTT. Protein sequence: CASSRSGTGVGEKLFF.

The chain recombines TRBV5-4 with TRBJ2-3; 9 positions agree with TRBD1. The length of the CDR3 is 13 residues. V shed 7 bases, J shed 2 bases, and the junction held 2 bases outside the gene matches. Germline V CDR1 and CDR2: SGHNT, YYREEE (reference sequence). The CDR3 DNA is TGTGCCAGCGGGGACAGGGTCACAGATACGCAGTATTTT. Translating it yields CASGDRVTDTQYF.

The chain carries TRBV28 and TRBJ1-3; D unclear. Germline V gives CDR1 MDHEN, CDR2 SYDVKM. The CDR3 has 17 residues. Trimming stripped 6 bases from V and 0 bases from J, with 18 bases between. DNA of the CDR3: TGTGCCAGCAGCACTTATTCCTCAGGAACCTCTGGAAACACCATATATTTT. It yields the protein CASSTYSSGTSGNTIYF.

The chain has TRBV5-4 and TRBJ1-2; 9 nucleotides align to TRBD1. Losses at the gene ends were 4 bases for V and 7 bases for J; bases not matched to a gene: 11. Per the germline V gene, CDR1 is SGHNT and CDR2 is YYREEE (reference sequence). CDR3 length: 15 amino acids. The CDR3 nucleotides are TGTGCCAGCAGCCTGGGACAGGGAAGCGTCTCTGGCTACACCTTC. Protein product: CASSLGQGSVSGYTF.

This chain uses TRBV9 with TRBJ2-5; a possible D gene is TRBD2 (6 bases). This CDR3 comprises 15 residues. Trimming took off 0 bases at V and 4 bases at J, with 13 bases between the two ends. Germline CDR1 and CDR2: SGDLS and YYNGEE. CDR3 amino acids: CASSVGEGRGETQYF. CDR3 nucleotides: TGTGCCAGCAGCGTAGGAGAAGGGCGGGGAGAGACCCAGTACTTC.

V and J are TRBV7-2 and TRBJ1-2, with D possibly matching TRBD1 (6 bases). V was trimmed by 4 bases and J by 3 bases, leaving 21 bases between them. Germline values: CDR1 SGHTA, CDR2 FQGNSA. CDR3 size: 17 residues. CDR3 region: CASSYPLNRAPDYGYTF. The CDR3 nucleotides read TGTGCCAGCAGCTATCCCCTCAACAGGGCCCCCGACTATGGCTACACCTTC.

Note on this clone: The identical CDR3 is also encoded by other nucleotide sequences in the sample. This chain links TRBV7-9 with TRBJ1-1; no clear D. V was trimmed by 1 base and J by 0 bases, leaving 6 bases between them. This CDR3 comprises 14 residues. CDR1 is SEHNR, CDR2 FQNEAQ, per germline (reference sequence). The CDR3 sequence is CASSLGQLNTEAFF. CDR3 bases: TGTGCCAGCAGCTTAGGGCAGTTGAACACTGAAGCTTTCTTT.

The V and J genes are TRBV27 and TRBJ1-6, with no clear D. Trimming pared 6 bases from V and 10 bases from J, leaving 13 bases between. CDR3 length equals 13 residues. CDR1 MNHEY and CDR2 SMNVEV come from the germline V gene (reference sequence). The CDR3 protein is CASRTAGVSPLHF. DNA of the CDR3: TGTGCCAGCAGAACCGCGGGAGTCTCACCCCTCCACTTT.